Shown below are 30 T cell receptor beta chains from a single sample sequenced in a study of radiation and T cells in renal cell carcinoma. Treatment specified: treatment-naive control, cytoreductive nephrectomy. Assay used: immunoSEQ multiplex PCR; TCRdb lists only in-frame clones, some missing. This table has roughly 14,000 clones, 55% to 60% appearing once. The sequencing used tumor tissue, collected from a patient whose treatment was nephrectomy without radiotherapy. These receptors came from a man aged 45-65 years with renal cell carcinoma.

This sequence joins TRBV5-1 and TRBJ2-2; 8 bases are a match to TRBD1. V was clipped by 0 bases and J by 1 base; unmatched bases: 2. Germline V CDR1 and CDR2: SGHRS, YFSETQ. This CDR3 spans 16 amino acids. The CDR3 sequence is CASSLGGTGNTGELFF. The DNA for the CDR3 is TGCGCCAGCAGCTTGGGCGGGACAGGGAACACCGGGGAGCTGTTTTTT.

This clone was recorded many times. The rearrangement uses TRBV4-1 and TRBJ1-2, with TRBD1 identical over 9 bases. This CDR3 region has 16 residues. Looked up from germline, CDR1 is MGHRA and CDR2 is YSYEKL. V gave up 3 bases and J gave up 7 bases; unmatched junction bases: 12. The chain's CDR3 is CASSQEGTGYTGGYTF. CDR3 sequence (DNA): TGCGCCAGCAGCCAGGAGGGGACAGGGTACACGGGTGGCTACACCTTC.

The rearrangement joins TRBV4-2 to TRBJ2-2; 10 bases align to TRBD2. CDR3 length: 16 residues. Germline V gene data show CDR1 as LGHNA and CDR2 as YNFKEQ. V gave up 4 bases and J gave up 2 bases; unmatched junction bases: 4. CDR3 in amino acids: CASSPRTSGNTGELFF. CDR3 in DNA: TGTGCCAGCAGCCCCCGGACTAGCGGTAACACCGGGGAGCTGTTTTTT.

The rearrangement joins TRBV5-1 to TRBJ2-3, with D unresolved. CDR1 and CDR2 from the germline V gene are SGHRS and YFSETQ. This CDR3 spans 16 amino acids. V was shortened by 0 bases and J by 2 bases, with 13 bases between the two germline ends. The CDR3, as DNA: TGCGCCAGCAGCTTGGCTCAGTTCGAGGCCACAGATACGCAGTATTTT. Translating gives CASSLAQFEATDTQYF.

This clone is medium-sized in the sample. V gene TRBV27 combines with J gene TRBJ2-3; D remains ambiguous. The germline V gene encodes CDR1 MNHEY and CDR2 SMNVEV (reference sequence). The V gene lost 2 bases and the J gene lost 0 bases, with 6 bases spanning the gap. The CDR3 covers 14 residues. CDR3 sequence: CASSLTVSTDTQYF. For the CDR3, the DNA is TGTGCCAGCAGTTTAACAGTCAGCACAGATACGCAGTATTTT.

In DNA, the CDR3 is TGTGCCAGCAGTTACGAGGGAGGTAGGGGGACCCAGTACTTC. Translated, it gives CASSYEGGRGTQYF. This rearrangement joins TRBV6-5 to TRBJ2-5; maybe TRBD2 (6 bases). CDR1 MNHEY and CDR2 SVGAGI come from the germline V gene. Trimming left V 2 bases short and J 7 bases short, with 14 bases between. This CDR3 region has 14 residues.

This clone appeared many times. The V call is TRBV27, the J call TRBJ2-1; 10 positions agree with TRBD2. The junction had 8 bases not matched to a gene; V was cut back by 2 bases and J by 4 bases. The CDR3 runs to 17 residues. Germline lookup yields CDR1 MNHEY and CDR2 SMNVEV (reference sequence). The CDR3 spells CASSLLQRGGSYNEQFF. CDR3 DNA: TGTGCCAGCAGTTTACTCCAGCGGGGGGGCTCGTACAATGAGCAGTTCTTC.

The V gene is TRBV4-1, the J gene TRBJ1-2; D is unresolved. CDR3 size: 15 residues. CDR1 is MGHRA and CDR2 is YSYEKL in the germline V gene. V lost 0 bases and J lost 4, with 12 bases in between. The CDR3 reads CASSQETGRSYGYTF. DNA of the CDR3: TGCGCCAGCAGCCAAGAGACTGGGCGAAGCTATGGCTACACCTTC.

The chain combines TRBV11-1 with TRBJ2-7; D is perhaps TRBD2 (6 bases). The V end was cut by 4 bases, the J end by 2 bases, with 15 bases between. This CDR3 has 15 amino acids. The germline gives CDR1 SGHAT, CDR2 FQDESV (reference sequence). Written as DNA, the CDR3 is TGTGCCAGCAGCTCAAGTGGGGGGTTCACCTACGAGCAGTACTTC. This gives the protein CASSSSGGFTYEQYF. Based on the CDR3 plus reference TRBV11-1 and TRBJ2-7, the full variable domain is EAEVAQSPRYKITEKSQAVAFWCDPISGHATLYWYRQILGQGPELLVQFQDESVVDDSQLPKDRFSAERLKGVDSTLKIQPAELGDSAMYLCASSSSGGFTYEQYFGPGTRLTVT.

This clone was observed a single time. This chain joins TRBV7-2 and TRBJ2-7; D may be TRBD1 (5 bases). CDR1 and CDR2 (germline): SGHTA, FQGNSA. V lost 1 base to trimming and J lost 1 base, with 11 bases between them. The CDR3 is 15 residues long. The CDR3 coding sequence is TGTGCCAGCAGCTTAGGTGCGACAGATTCCTACGAGCAGTACTTC. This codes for CASSLGATDSYEQYF.

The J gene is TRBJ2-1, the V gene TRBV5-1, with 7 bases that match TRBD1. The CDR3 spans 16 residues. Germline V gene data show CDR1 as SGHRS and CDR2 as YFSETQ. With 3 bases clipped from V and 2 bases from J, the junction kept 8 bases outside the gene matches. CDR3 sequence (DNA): TGCGCCAGCAGCTGGGGGACCGGGACAGCCTACAATGAGCAGTTCTTC. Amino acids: CASSWGTGTAYNEQFF.

This CDR3 reads CASSFDNYEQYF. DNA for the CDR3: TGTGCCAGCAGCTTTGACAACTACGAGCAGTACTTC. The V call is TRBV7-9, the J call TRBJ2-7; D not resolved. There are 12 residues in the CDR3. Germline CDR1 SEHNR, CDR2 FQNEAQ (reference sequence). Trimming left V 3 bases short and J 3 bases short, with 6 bases between.

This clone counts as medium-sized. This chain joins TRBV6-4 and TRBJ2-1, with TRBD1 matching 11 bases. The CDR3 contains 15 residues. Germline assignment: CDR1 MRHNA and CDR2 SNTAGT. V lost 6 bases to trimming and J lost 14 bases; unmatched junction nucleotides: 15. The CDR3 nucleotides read TGTGCCAGCAGCCAAACTGAGGGACAGGGGGAAGTGAAGTTCTTC. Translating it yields CASSQTEGQGEVKFF.

Here the CDR3 reads CASSSGSEAGELFF. CDR3 coding DNA: TGTGCCAGCAGTTCCGGGTCCGAAGCCGGGGAGCTGTTTTTT. The V gene is TRBV6-4, the J gene TRBJ2-2; D call uncertain. Germline V gives CDR1 MRHNA, CDR2 SNTAGT. The CDR3 is made up of 14 amino acids. V was cut by 5 bases and J by 6 bases, with 13 bases left in between.

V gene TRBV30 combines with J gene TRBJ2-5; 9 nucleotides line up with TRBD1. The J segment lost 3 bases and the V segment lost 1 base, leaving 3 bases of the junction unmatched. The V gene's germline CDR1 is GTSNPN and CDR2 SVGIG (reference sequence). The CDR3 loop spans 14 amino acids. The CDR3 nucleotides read TGTGCCTGGAGTGGGGACAGGGCGGAAGAGACCCAGTACTTC. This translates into CAWSGDRAEETQYF.

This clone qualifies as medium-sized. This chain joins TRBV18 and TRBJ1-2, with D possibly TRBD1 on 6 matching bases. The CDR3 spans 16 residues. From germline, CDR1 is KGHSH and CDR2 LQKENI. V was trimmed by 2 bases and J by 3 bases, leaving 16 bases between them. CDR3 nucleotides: TGTGCCAGCTCACCAAACAGGGAATCGGCTCACTATGGCTACACCTTC. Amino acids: CASSPNRESAHYGYTF.

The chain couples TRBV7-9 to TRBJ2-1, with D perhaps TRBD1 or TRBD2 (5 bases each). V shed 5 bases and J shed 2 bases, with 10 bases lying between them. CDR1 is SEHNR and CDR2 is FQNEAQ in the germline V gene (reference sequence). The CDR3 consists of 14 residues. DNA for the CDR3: TGTGCCAGCAGCAGCCGGGACGCCTACAATGAGCAGTTCTTC. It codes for CASSSRDAYNEQFF.

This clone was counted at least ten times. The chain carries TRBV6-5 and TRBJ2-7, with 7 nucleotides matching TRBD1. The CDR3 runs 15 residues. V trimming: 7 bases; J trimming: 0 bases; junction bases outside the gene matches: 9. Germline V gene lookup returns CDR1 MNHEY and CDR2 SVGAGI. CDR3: CASKPGQRFSYEQYF. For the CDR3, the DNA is TGTGCCAGCAAACCGGGACAGCGATTCTCCTACGAGCAGTACTTC.

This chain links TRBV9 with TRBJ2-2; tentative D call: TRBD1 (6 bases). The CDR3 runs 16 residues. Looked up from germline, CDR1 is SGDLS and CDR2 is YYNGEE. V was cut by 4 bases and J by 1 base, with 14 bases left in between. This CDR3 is CASSPRTVLNTGELFF. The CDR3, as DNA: TGTGCCAGCAGCCCGCGGACAGTATTGAACACCGGGGAGCTGTTTTTT.

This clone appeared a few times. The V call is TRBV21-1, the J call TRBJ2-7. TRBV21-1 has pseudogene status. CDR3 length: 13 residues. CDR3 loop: CASSKGTGYEQYF. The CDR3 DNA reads TGTGCCAGCAGCAAAGGGACGGGCTACGAGCAGTACTTC.

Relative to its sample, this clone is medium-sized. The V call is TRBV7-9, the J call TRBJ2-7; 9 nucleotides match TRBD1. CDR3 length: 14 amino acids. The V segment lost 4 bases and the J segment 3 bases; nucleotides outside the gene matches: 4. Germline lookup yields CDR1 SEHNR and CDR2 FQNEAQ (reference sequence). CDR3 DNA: TGTGCCAGCAGCTATGGGGGACAGGGCTACGAGCAGTACTTC. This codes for CASSYGGQGYEQYF.

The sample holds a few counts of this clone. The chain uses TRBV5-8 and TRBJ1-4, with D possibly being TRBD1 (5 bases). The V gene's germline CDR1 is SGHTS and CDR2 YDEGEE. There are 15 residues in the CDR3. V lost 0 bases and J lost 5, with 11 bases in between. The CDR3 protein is CASSLGRGINEKLFF. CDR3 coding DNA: TGTGCCAGCAGCTTGGGACGGGGGATCAATGAAAAACTGTTTTTT.

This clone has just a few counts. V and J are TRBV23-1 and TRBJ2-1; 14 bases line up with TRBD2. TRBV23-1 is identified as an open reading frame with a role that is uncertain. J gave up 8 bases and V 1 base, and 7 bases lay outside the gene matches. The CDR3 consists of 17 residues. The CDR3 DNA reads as TGCGCCAGCAGTCAATTAGGGACTAGCGGGAGTGTGGATGAGCAGTTCTTC. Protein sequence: CASSQLGTSGSVDEQFF.

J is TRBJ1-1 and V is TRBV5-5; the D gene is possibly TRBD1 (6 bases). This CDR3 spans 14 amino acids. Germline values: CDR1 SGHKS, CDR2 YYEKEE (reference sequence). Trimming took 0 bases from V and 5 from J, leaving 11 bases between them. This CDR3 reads CASSLGGLGTEAFF. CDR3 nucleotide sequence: TGTGCCAGCAGCTTGGGGGGGCTCGGTACTGAAGCTTTCTTT.

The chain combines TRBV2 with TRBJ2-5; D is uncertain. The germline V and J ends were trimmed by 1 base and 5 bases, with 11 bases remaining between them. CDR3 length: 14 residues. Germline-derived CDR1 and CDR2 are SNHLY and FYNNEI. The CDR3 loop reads CASSEGLGWETQYF. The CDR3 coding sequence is TGTGCCAGCAGTGAAGGGTTGGGATGGGAGACCCAGTACTTC.

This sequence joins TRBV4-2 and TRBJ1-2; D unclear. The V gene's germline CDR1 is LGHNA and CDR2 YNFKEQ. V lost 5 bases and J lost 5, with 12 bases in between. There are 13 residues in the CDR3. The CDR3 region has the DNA TGTGCCAGCAGCTTGGAGGTGGATTATGGCTACACCTTC. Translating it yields CASSLEVDYGYTF.

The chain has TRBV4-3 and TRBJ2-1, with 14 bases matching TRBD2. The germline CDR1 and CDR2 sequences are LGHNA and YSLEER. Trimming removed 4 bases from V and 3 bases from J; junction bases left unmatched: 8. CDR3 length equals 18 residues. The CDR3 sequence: CASSLGPGLAGGYNEQFF. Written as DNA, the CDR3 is TGCGCCAGCAGCCTTGGACCTGGACTAGCGGGGGGCTACAATGAGCAGTTCTTC.

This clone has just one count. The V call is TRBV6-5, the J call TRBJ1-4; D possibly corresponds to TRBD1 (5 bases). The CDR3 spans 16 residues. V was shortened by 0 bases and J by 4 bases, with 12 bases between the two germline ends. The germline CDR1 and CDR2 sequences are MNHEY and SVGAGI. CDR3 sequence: CASSYSAQGHNEKLFF. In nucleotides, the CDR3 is TGTGCCAGCAGTTACTCGGCCCAGGGTCATAATGAAAAACTGTTTTTT.

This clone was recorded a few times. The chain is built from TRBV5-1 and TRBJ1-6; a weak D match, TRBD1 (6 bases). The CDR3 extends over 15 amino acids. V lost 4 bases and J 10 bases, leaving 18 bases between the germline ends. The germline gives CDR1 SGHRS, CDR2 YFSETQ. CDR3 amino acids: CASSGRTAFGSPLHF. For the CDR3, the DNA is TGCGCCAGCAGCGGACGGACAGCATTTGGATCACCCCTCCACTTT.

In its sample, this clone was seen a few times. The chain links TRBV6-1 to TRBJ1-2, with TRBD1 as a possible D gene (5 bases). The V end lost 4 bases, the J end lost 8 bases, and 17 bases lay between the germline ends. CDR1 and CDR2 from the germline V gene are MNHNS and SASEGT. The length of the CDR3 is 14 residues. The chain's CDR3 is CASSGGVLDPGYTF. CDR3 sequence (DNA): TGTGCCAGCAGTGGAGGGGTCCTCGATCCCGGCTACACCTTC.